This TCR beta chain was sequenced during a study of PD-1 blockade in classical Hodgkin lymphoma. Here immunoSEQ multiplex PCR was the method, and the copy in TCRdb shows in-frame clones only, minus some. The repertoire holds almost 100,000 clones, with 80% to 95% as singletons. Germline V gene data show CDR1 as MNHNY and CDR2 as SVGAGI (reference sequence). The CDR3 length is 15 residues. V was cut by 7 bases and J by 10 bases, with 23 bases left in between. Exposure to brentuximab vedotin varied, and each patient had relapsed following autologous stem cell transplantation. Best responses fell into complete response, partial response or progressive disease.

The V gene is TRBV6-6, the J gene TRBJ2-4; maybe TRBD1 (6 bases). The sequencing used peripheral blood mononuclear cells (PBMCs), collected at baseline. The receptor comes from a human donor with classical Hodgkin lymphoma. Here the CDR3 reads CASKSPDSTGPIQYF. The CDR3 nucleotides are TGTGCCAGCAAATCCCCCGATTCTACAGGGCCTATTCAGTACTTC.